This TCR beta chain was recovered during a study of blood T cell repertoires in COVID-19. Generated by immunoSEQ multiplex PCR, the TCRdb table keeps only in-frame clones and is missing some. The repertoire holds around 150,000 clones, with approximately 86% as singletons. V shed 0 bases and J 4 bases; nucleotides not matched to a gene: 4. Germline CDR1 is MNHEY and CDR2 is SVGEGT. The CDR3 has 15 amino acids. The TCR was taken from a woman aged 55-70 years with active or convalescent COVID-19. Sequencing was performed on peripheral blood. The gene calls are TRBV6-2 or TRBV6-3 and TRBJ2-5; 8 bases map to TRBD2. CDR3 protein: CASSYSASGSETQYF. Here the CDR3 DNA reads TGTGCCAGCAGTTACTCGGCTAGCGGGTCAGAGACCCAGTACTTC.